The source of this TCR beta chain is a study of chemoradiotherapy in HPV16-positive cancers. Produced via immunoSEQ multiplex PCR; TCRdb's table is partial and in-frame only. This repertoire shows 25,000 to 35,000 clones, about 88% found once; its top ten account for under 2.5%. Germline CDR1 reads ENHRY; CDR2 reads SYGVKD. This CDR3 has 13 amino acids. The V end was cut by 0 bases, the J end by 4 bases, with 4 bases between. The receptor was isolated from a human donor with HPV-associated anogenital cancer. The J gene is TRBJ1-3, the V gene TRBV10-3; D is unclear. Source: blood, taken from a patient who underwent chemoradiotherapy. CDR3 bases: TGTGCCATCAGTGAGTCCGTGGGAAACACCATATATTTT. Its translation: CAISESVGNTIYF.